Listed below are T cell receptor beta chains from one sample, sequenced in a study of persistence of HIV-infected CD4 T cells. Which antigens these TCRs recognize remains unknown. Here immunoSEQ multiplex PCR was the method, and the copy in TCRdb shows in-frame clones only, minus some. Seen here are approximately 44,000 clones, roughly nine tenths observed once, and the top ten hold approximately 0.97%. The specimen comprised CD4+ T cells sorted from PBMCs after approximately 20-hour stimulation, sampled from a patient who received antiretroviral therapy. The receptors were gathered from an adult man with HIV who was CMV-seropositive. CDR3s include the opening cysteine and the closing phenylalanine or tryptophan. Fields, in order: J gene, clone size, D gene, V gene, CDR3 DNA, CDR3 protein. A D gene is named only where the DNA matches it firmly. Only some rows state a clone size, as once, few, many or a class for expanded clones.

TRBJ1-2,-,-,TRBV5-4,TGTGCCAGCAGCTGGTGGACAGCTGGGGGCTACACCTTC,CASSWWTAGGYTF
TRBJ1-5,once,-,TRBV27,TGTGCCAGCAGTTTCCGGGTAGGTAGCAATCAGCCCCAGCATTTT,CASSFRVGSNQPQHF
TRBJ2-7,-,-,TRBV30,TGTGCCTGGACCCCCGGAGGGGGACTCGGACTATACGAGCAGTACTTC,CAWTPGGGLGLYEQYF
TRBJ1-3,-,-,TRBV7-9,TGTGCCAGCAGCTTAGACCGAGTCTCTGGAAACACCATATATTTT,CASSLDRVSGNTIYF
TRBJ2-3,-,-,TRBV28,TGTGCCAGCAGCTCAGCTTCCACAGATACGCAGTATTTT,CASSSASTDTQYF
TRBJ1-5,-,TRBD1,TRBV2,TGTGCCAGCAGCATTCAGGGGGCGCAGAGTCAGCCCCAGCATTTT,CASSIQGAQSQPQHF
TRBJ1-1,once,-,TRBV6-5,TGTGCCAGCAGCCTGGGACCGCAGAACACTGAAGCTTTCTTT,CASSLGPQNTEAFF
TRBJ2-1,-,TRBD1,TRBV27,TGTGCCAGCAGTTTCGTCGGGGTGGGGACAGGGGGATACAATGAGCAGTTCTTC,CASSFVGVGTGGYNEQFF
TRBJ2-2,-,-,TRBV19,TGTGCCAGTAGGGGCGAGGGGAGGACCGGGGAGCTGTTTTTT,CASRGEGRTGELFF
TRBJ2-7,-,TRBD1,TRBV6-1,TGTGCCAGCAGTTCCCGGACAGGGACGGAGCAGTACTTC,CASSSRTGTEQYF
TRBJ2-5,-,TRBD1,TRBV28,TGTGCCAGCAGTTTGCCGGGACAGGGAAGCCTCGGAGAGACCCAGTACTTC,CASSLPGQGSLGETQYF
TRBJ1-2,-,-,TRBV18,TGTGCCAGCTCACCACTTAAAGACAGCCCTCTCTATGGCTACACCTTC,CASSPLKDSPLYGYTF
TRBJ1-3,once,-,TRBV28,TGTGCCAGCAGTTTTGTCCCGGGAAACACCATATATTTT,CASSFVPGNTIYF
TRBJ2-7,-,-,TRBV29-1,TGCAGCGTTGCAGGGGGTCCTGGGACTACTACGTGGGAGCAGTACTTC,CSVAGGPGTTTWEQYF
TRBJ2-5,-,TRBD1,TRBV15,TGTGCCACACGGGACAGTAAAACCCAAGAGACCCAGTACTTC,CATRDSKTQETQYF
TRBJ1-1,few,TRBD1,TRBV3-1/TRBV3-2,TGTGCCAGCAGCCGCGGACAGGGCTTGGTCGGAACTGAAGCTTTCTTT,CASSRGQGLVGTEAFF